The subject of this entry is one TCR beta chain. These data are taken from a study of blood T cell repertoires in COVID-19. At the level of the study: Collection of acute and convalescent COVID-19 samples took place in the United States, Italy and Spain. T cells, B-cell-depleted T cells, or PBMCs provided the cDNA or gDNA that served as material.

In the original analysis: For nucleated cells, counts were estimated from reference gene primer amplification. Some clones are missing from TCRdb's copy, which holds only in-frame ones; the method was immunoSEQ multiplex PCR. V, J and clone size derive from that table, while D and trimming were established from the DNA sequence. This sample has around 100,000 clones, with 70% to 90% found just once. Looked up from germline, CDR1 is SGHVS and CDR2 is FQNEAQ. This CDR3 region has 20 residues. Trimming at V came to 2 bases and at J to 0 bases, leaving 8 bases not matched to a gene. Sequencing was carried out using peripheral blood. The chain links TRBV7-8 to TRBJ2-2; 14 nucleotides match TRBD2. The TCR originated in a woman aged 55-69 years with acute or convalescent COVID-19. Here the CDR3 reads CASSLPRLAGGTANTGELFF. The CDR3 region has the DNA TGTGCCAGCAGCTTACCCCGACTAGCGGGAGGGACCGCGAACACCGGGGAGCTGTTTTTT.